This T cell receptor beta chain was retrieved from a study of cytomegalovirus exposure and HLA in healthy donors. This clone is a singleton in its sample. Antigen specificity is unknown. CDR1 MNHNS and CDR2 SASEGT come from the germline V gene. Trimming removed 6 bases at V and 0 bases at J, with 8 bases between. This CDR3 has 13 amino acids. Separate from the roughly 710-subject first cohort, the roughly 120-subject validation cohort was the one that the donors belonged to. Assay: immunoSEQ multiplex PCR; the TCRdb copy retains only in-frame clones and omits some. The sample carries just under 150,000 clones, 87% recorded once. Whole-study findings and limits: Researchers counted 150 to 200 TCR beta chains as cytomegalovirus-associated. Subsequent analysis of the approximately 120 validation repertoires found a tendency for first-cohort TCR clusters to co-occur.

Sequenced: PBMCs. This chain connects TRBV6-1 to TRBJ1-1; no clear D. This receptor was identified in a man between 18 and 29 years old in good health and CMV-seropositive. The CDR3 sequence is CASRRDMNTEAFF. CDR3 coding DNA: TGTGCCAGCAGGAGGGATATGAACACTGAAGCTTTCTTT.